This T cell receptor (beta chain) was identified during a study of cytomegalovirus exposure and HLA in healthy donors. The CDR3 is 13 amino acids. Germline V CDR1 and CDR2: SGHNT, YENEEA. V dropped 8 bases and J dropped 9 bases, with 17 bases sitting between them. PCR primers comprised 60 Vbeta and 13 Jbeta primers. Libraries were prepared by immunoSEQ multiplex PCR; TCRdb keeps only in-frame clonotypes and omits some of them. The sample consists of about 160,000 clones, 75% to 90% of them appearing once. This chain connects TRBV11-3 to TRBJ2-1, with D possibly TRBD1 on 5 matching bases. The specimen was PBMCs. The receptor's source is a girl aged 2 to 10 in good health and CMV-seropositive. In DNA form, the CDR3 reads TGTGCCAGCCGACAGATGCAGAACGGTGAGCAGTTCTTC. Translated: CASRQMQNGEQFF.